This TCR beta chain was captured in a study of blood T cells in healthy people across ages. Study-level information: Every two T cells gave about one barcoded beta molecule via template switching.

Through a sample-barcoded 5' primer and a J-beta primer mix, a second PCR was run for roughly 6 to 12 cycles. Each TCR beta cDNA got a 12-nucleotide random molecular identifier. TCRdb re-analysed the 5' RACE reads in MiXCR, keeping a single row per CDR3 protein. The repertoire has approximately 700,000 distinct CDR3 sequences, about 30% of them found once; the top ten carry 15% to 19%. Study-wide points: Roughly linear age-related decline in beta diversity appeared, significant by age approximately 43. Comparison with aged donors showed that long-lived donors had more naive CD4+ cells and higher diversity.

On this clonotype: What it binds is not known.

The CDR3 length is 13 residues. Germline loops: CDR1 SGHTA, CDR2 FQGNSA. Trimming took off 1 base at V and 7 bases at J, with 10 bases between the two ends. Source material: blood. This clonotype was obtained from a woman of 80 years or more in good health. The V and J genes are TRBV7-2 and TRBJ1-1, with D uncertain. The CDR3: CASSLDQTHEAFF. CDR3 sequence (DNA): TGTGCCAGCAGCTTAGATCAAACACATGAAGCTTTCTTT.